This T cell receptor delta chain was documented in a study of Vδ1+ human thymocytes. This CDR3 is 20 amino acids long. CDR1 and CDR2 (germline): TSWWSYY, QGS. Losses at the gene ends were 0 bases for V and 2 bases for J; bases not matched to a gene: 17. This clone was seen only a few times. Its antigen is undetermined. Study-wide results and limits: TRG sequences recurred across donors, whereas TRD sequences stayed essentially private. Around 18% of thymic delta-chain sequences were Vdelta2, with few Vdelta3, unlike blood Vdelta1+ controls. Highly polyclonal TRG and TRD repertoires with Gaussian CDR3 length distributions appeared in thymus.

Vdelta1+ thymocyte sorts reached between roughly 98% and 99.6% purity. The template was reverse-transcribed extracted RNA. The CDR3 regions were amplified by multiplex PCR from V-gene primers to a constant-region primer. TCRdb ran CATT on the multiplex PCR reads. This table has 45,000 to 75,000 delta-chain clones, roughly 16% appearing once. The receptor was derived from a girl under two years old who had congenital heart surgery. This chain joins TRDV1 and TRDJ1, with TRDD3 identical over 8 bases. What was sequenced was Vdelta1+ gamma-delta thymocytes from the thymus. Subset reported: FACS-sorted CD3+ TCRalphabeta- TCRVdelta1+ TCRVdelta2- thymocytes. In nucleotides, the CDR3 is TGTGCTCTTGGGGAACTAGAGTCATGCTACCGTGGGGGATTTACCGATAAACTCATCTTT. Translated, it gives CALGELESCYRGGFTDKLIF.